The source of this T cell receptor beta chain is a study of immune evolution from preneoplasia to lung adenocarcinoma. Premalignant or tumor cells were enriched by macro-dissection after pathologic assessment. TCRdb keeps only in-frame clones here, not all; method: immunoSEQ multiplex PCR. The data hold about 14,000 clones, with over 75% observed a single time. Germline-derived CDR1 and CDR2 are SGHTA and FQGTGA. The CDR3 extends over 17 amino acids. The germline V and J ends were trimmed by 2 bases and 5 bases, with 22 bases remaining between them. V usage is TRBV7-3 and J usage is TRBJ2-7, with D maybe TRBD1 (6 bases). The clonotype was recovered from a donor aged 70 or over with lung adenocarcinoma. Specimen: FFPE lung adenocarcinoma in situ tissue. The DNA for the CDR3 is TGTGCCAGCAGCTTATTCACACCACAGGGACCCCTAAACGAGCAGTACTTC. It yields the protein CASSLFTPQGPLNEQYF.